The 21 T cell receptor beta chains below all came from one sample that was sequenced in a study of T cells in localized non-small cell lung cancer. TCRdb keeps only in-frame clones here, not all; method: immunoSEQ multiplex PCR. This sample has over 600 clones, with about 35% found just once. The sequencing used normal lung tissue next to the tumor, collected before any cancer treatment. The receptor source for this set is a man aged 35-69 years with stage I lung adenocarcinoma.

This rearrangement joins TRBV6-8 to TRBJ1-1; D not resolved. The CDR3 is 12 residues long. V gave up 6 bases and J gave up 1 base, with 6 bases separating them. Germline CDR1 MNHGY, CDR2 SAAAGT. CDR3 bases: TGTGCCAGCAGCATGGGGAACACTGAAGCTTTCTTT. This gives the protein CASSMGNTEAFF.

This clone was found a few times. This chain joins TRBV11-3 and TRBJ2-7, with 14 positions matching TRBD2. In germline, CDR1 is SGHNT, CDR2 YENEEA. The V segment lost 6 bases and the J segment 7 bases; nucleotides outside the gene matches: 11. CDR3 length: 16 amino acids. CDR3 sequence reads: CASSGGLAGGSGEQYF. In nucleotides, the CDR3 is TGTGCCAGCAGTGGAGGACTAGCGGGAGGTTCGGGGGAGCAGTACTTC. Together with reference TRBV11-3 and TRBJ2-7, the CDR3 gives the full variable domain: EAGVVQSPRYKIIEKKQPVAFWCNPISGHNTLYWYLQNLGQGPELLIRYENEEAVDDSQLPKDRFSAERLKGVDSTLKIQPAELGDSAVYLCASSGGLAGGSGEQYFGPGTRLTVT.

The table lists this clone with a few counts. At one of its ends the junction is not consistent with the germline gene, which may arise from a read error. The rearrangement joins TRBV9 to TRBJ1-2; TRBD1 is a possible D gene (5 bases). The CDR3 loop spans 14 amino acids. Per germline, CDR1 SGDLS and CDR2 YYNGEE. For the CDR3, the DNA is TGTGCTAGCAGTACGGGGCTGCGACTTACGGGCTACACCTTC. Translating it yields CASSTGLRLTGYTF.

The chain recombines TRBV19 with TRBJ1-2; D not certain. Trimming removed 3 bases at V and 5 bases at J, with 7 bases between. Germline V gene lookup returns CDR1 LNHDA and CDR2 SQIVND (reference sequence). The CDR3 spans 12 residues. CDR3 in DNA: TGTGCCAGTAGTATGCCGGTTTATGGCTACACCTTC. Translation gives CASSMPVYGYTF.

This clone came up a few times. The chain carries TRBV11-3 and TRBJ1-4, with 9 bases matching TRBD1. CDR1 and CDR2 (germline): SGHNT, YENEEA. The CDR3 runs 16 residues. The V and J ends lost 7 bases and 8 bases, in that order; junction bases with no gene match: 14. The CDR3 nucleotides are TGTGCCAGCACCCCAGCAGTAGGGACAGGGAACGAAAAACTGTTTTTT. Its translation: CASTPAVGTGNEKLFF.

This clone appeared a few times. The chain couples TRBV6-4 to TRBJ2-2; the match to TRBD2 covers 8 bases. Germline lookup yields CDR1 MRHNA and CDR2 SNTAGT. CDR3 length: 17 amino acids. V lost 0 bases to trimming and J lost 6 bases; unmatched junction nucleotides: 9. The CDR3 nucleotides read TGTGCCAGCAGTGACTCGATACTAGCGGAGGGGTCCGGGGAGCTGTTTTTT. It yields the protein CASSDSILAEGSGELFF.

This clone was found a few times. V gene TRBV6-8 combines with J gene TRBJ1-4; D is possibly TRBD1 (5 bases). The germline V and J ends were trimmed by 6 bases and 8 bases, with 16 bases remaining between them. Germline CDR1 reads MNHGY; CDR2 reads SAAAGT. This CDR3 is built from 14 residues. In DNA, the CDR3 is TGTGCCAGCAGCCCTGGGGCCAGAGGCGAAAAACTGTTTTTT. Its protein is CASSPGARGEKLFF.

This clone occurred a few times. The chain links TRBV30 to TRBJ1-3; D is unclear. In germline, CDR1 is GTSNPN, CDR2 SVGIG (reference sequence). V was shortened by 3 bases and J by 4 bases, with 13 bases between the two germline ends. This CDR3 comprises 14 residues. The DNA for the CDR3 is TGTGCCTGGAGCGCCGGAGGATTCGGAAACACCATATATTTT. Translation gives CAWSAGGFGNTIYF.

The gene calls are TRBV14 and TRBJ2-5, with TRBD2 matching over 10 bases. CDR3 length: 15 residues. J gave up 7 bases and V 1 base, and 6 bases lay outside the gene matches. The V gene's germline CDR1 is SGHDN and CDR2 FVKESK. In DNA form, the CDR3 reads TGTGCCAGCAGCCAAGGACTAGCGGGTCGGGGGACCCAGTACTTC. This translates into CASSQGLAGRGTQYF.

Within the sample, this clone is large (0.1 to 1%). This chain uses TRBV11-3 with TRBJ2-4; D is unresolved. The CDR3 covers 15 residues. Germline-derived CDR1 and CDR2 are SGHNT and YENEEA. The V and J ends lost 5 bases and 5 bases respectively, with 16 bases between them. CDR3 bases: TGTGCCAGCAGCCTACCCCTCAGACTGGAAAACATTCAGTACTTC. As protein: CASSLPLRLENIQYF.

This chain connects TRBV5-1 to TRBJ1-4; D may be TRBD1 (5 bases). This CDR3 spans 15 amino acids. Per germline, CDR1 SGHRS and CDR2 YFSETQ. V was shortened by 2 bases and J by 3 bases, with 11 bases between the two germline ends. The CDR3 coding sequence is TGCGCCAGCAGCTTTTCTAGGGGCCCTAATGAAAAACTGTTTTTT. It translates to CASSFSRGPNEKLFF.

This chain connects TRBV6-8 to TRBJ1-5; D gene ambiguous. The CDR3 contains 14 residues. Germline CDR1 MNHGY, CDR2 SAAAGT. V lost 10 bases, J lost 4 bases, and 17 bases lay in between. This CDR3 reads CATALGAENQPQHF. The CDR3 nucleotides read TGTGCCACCGCCCTCGGAGCGGAGAATCAGCCCCAGCATTTT.

This clone is large in the sample. J is TRBJ1-1 and V is TRBV11-3; no firm D call. CDR3 length: 16 amino acids. Germline CDR1 reads SGHNT; CDR2 reads YENEEA. The V and J ends lost 7 bases and 6 bases respectively, with 24 bases between them. The CDR3 DNA follows: TGTGCCAGCACCACCCCGGTGGGCTACTCTCTATCTGAAGCTTTCTTT. This translates into CASTTPVGYSLSEAFF. Based on the CDR3 plus reference TRBV11-3 and TRBJ1-1, the full variable domain is EAGVVQSPRYKIIEKKQPVAFWCNPISGHNTLYWYLQNLGQGPELLIRYENEEAVDDSQLPKDRFSAERLKGVDSTLKIQPAELGDSAVYLCASTTPVGYSLSEAFFGQGTRLTVV.

The chain employs TRBV11-3 and TRBJ1-2; perhaps TRBD1 as D (5 bases). Trimming removed 3 bases from V and 4 bases from J, with 15 bases in between. The V gene's germline CDR1 is SGHNT and CDR2 YENEEA. The CDR3 extends over 15 amino acids. CDR3 in amino acids: CASSLPGGIGYGYTF. CDR3 in DNA: TGTGCCAGCAGCTTGCCTGGGGGGATCGGCTATGGCTACACCTTC.

The sample holds a few counts of this clone. This sequence joins TRBV6-8 and TRBJ1-6; no clear D gene. V dropped 8 bases and J dropped 1 base, with 6 bases sitting between them. This CDR3 is built from 13 residues. The germline V gene has CDR1 MNHGY and CDR2 SAAAGT. CDR3 sequence (DNA): TGTGCCAGCCGCGGGTCCTATAATTCACCCCTCCACTTT. As protein: CASRGSYNSPLHF.

This clone was seen a single time. The gene calls are TRBV25-1 and TRBJ2-2; no clear D gene. Trimming cost V 8 bases and J 3 bases, with 10 bases left between them. CDR1 and CDR2 (germline): MGHDK, SYGVNS. This CDR3 region has 13 residues. The CDR3 region is CASELLDTGELFF. DNA of the CDR3: TGTGCCAGCGAACTTCTGGACACCGGGGAGCTGTTTTTT.

This sequence joins TRBV15 and TRBJ1-2; 7 positions agree with TRBD1. The CDR3 runs 16 residues. Germline V gene data show CDR1 as LNHNV and CDR2 as YYDKDF (reference sequence). The V gene end was trimmed by 2 bases and the J gene end by 3 bases; junction bases not matched to a gene: 9. The CDR3 sequence: CATSRRRDRGYYGYTF. The CDR3 bases are TGTGCCACCAGCAGACGACGGGACAGAGGATACTATGGCTACACCTTC.

The V call is TRBV2, the J call TRBJ1-2; no firm D call. CDR1 and CDR2 from the germline V gene are SNHLY and FYNNEI. The V end was cut by 4 bases, the J end by 1 base, with 13 bases between. CDR3 length equals 15 residues. The CDR3 is CASSVGSGNNYGYTF. In nucleotides, the CDR3 is TGTGCCAGCAGTGTCGGGTCAGGAAATAACTATGGCTACACCTTC.

The chain joins TRBV29-1 to TRBJ1-1, with 8 bases identical to TRBD1. Unmatched junction bases numbered 8, after V lost 7 bases and J lost 1 base. The germline V gene encodes CDR1 SQVTM and CDR2 ANQGSEA. The CDR3 has 14 residues. The CDR3 here is CSGRTGGGNTEAFF. In DNA form, the CDR3 reads TGCAGCGGCCGAACAGGGGGAGGGAACACTGAAGCTTTCTTT.

The rearrangement joins TRBV11-3 to TRBJ2-5, with TRBD2 matching 9 bases. The ends lost 5 bases at V and 5 bases at J; junction bases unmatched: 9. Germline CDR1 is SGHNT and CDR2 is YENEEA. The CDR3 runs 15 residues. The CDR3: CASSMGASGAETQYF. The CDR3 bases are TGTGCCAGCAGCATGGGGGCTAGCGGGGCGGAGACCCAGTACTTC.

This clone has more than one count but fewer than ten. This chain joins TRBV11-3 and TRBJ2-1; 9 bases map to TRBD2. CDR3 length: 15 amino acids. Germline V gene lookup returns CDR1 SGHNT and CDR2 YENEEA. V lost 0 bases and J lost 9; bases outside the gene matches: 6. The CDR3 DNA reads as TGTGCCAGCAGCTTAGAGTGGGGACTAGCAGTTGAGCAGTTCTTC. As protein: CASSLEWGLAVEQFF. Filled out from reference TRBV11-3 and TRBJ2-1, the complete variable domain reads EAGVVQSPRYKIIEKKQPVAFWCNPISGHNTLYWYLQNLGQGPELLIRYENEEAVDDSQLPKDRFSAERLKGVDSTLKIQPAELGDSAVYLCASSLEWGLAVEQFFGPGTRLTVL.